This T cell receptor beta chain stems from a study of metastatic and nonmetastatic thyroid tumors. In the study overall: Malignant and benign thyroid patients had repertoires compared in peripheral blood and tumor or nodule tissue. Study-level findings and limits: In both blood and tumor samples, TCR beta diversity was reported significantly higher for malignant than benign nodules.

This clone was counted between two and nine times. The antigen is unknown. There were no patients who had received any treatment before thyroid surgery. TCRdb re-called clones via MiXCR from the PCR reads. The sample includes about 24,000 clones, about 24% of them seen just once. The CDR3 totals 13 residues. The V gene lost 3 bases and the J gene lost 12 bases, with 20 bases spanning the gap. Germline V gene lookup returns CDR1 DFQATT and CDR2 SNEGSKA (reference sequence). This receptor was taken from a male donor with papillary thyroid cancer or a benign thyroid nodule (not recorded which). Some clones in this sample may be carry-over from other donors' samples. The sequenced sample consisted of blood. V and J are TRBV20-1 and TRBJ2-5; D may be TRBD1 (6 bases). In DNA form, the CDR3 reads TGCAGTGCTAGCCGGACAGAGGACTCCAACAAGTACTTC. Protein: CSASRTEDSNKYF.